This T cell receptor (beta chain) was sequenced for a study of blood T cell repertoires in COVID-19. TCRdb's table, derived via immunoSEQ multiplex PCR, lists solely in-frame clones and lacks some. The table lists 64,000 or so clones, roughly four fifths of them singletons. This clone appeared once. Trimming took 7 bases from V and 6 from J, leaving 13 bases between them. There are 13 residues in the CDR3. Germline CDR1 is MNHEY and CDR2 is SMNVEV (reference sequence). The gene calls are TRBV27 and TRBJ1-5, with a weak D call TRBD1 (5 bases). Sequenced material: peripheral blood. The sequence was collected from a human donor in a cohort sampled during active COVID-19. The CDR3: CASTNRQGQPQHF. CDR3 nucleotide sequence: TGTGCCAGCACCAACCGTCAGGGTCAGCCCCAGCATTTT.